This T cell receptor beta chain is from a study of sequential checkpoint blockade in melanoma. Study background: Randomization was 1:1 between first-line nivolumab→ipilimumab and ipilimumab→nivolumab.

Method: immunoSEQ multiplex PCR; TCRdb's copy keeps in-frame clones and lacks some. The data show around 9,100 clones, 50% to 60% seen once. The treatment: randomized to nivolumab then ipilimumab (arm A) or the reverse (arm B). Sorted cells were live CD3+CD8+, lacking CD19 and CD56, from PBMCs. Germline lookup yields CDR1 SGHNT and CDR2 YYREEE (reference sequence). The CDR3 consists of 14 residues. Losses at the gene ends were 0 bases for V and 8 bases for J; bases not matched to a gene: 6. The sequencing here drew on CD8+ T cells sorted from blood (inferred from file names), taken from a patient given nivolumab and ipilimumab in sequence. This chain joins TRBV5-4 and TRBJ1-2; 8 positions match TRBD1. This sequence was found in a human donor with melanoma. The CDR3 sequence: CASSLDRGSMGYTF. The CDR3 bases are TGTGCCAGCAGCTTGGACAGGGGGAGTATGGGCTACACCTTC.